Below are 24 T cell receptor beta chains sequenced from a single sample in a study of T cell responses to AZD1222 COVID-19 vaccine. The method was immunoSEQ multiplex PCR; TCRdb's version includes in-frame clones alone and lacks a portion of them. The sample lists 150,000 to 200,000 clones; 85% to 90% were seen once. The sequences come from peripheral blood, collected on day 0 of MenACWY control vaccination. These receptors were obtained from an adult in good health.

This sequence joins TRBV7-2 and TRBJ2-7; TRBD1 matches 9 bases. The CDR3 runs 13 residues. V lost 5 bases and J lost 4; bases outside the gene matches: 3. Germline V gene data show CDR1 as SGHTA and CDR2 as FQGNSA. CDR3 residues: CASSPGQGYEQYF. DNA for the CDR3: TGTGCCAGCAGCCCGGGACAGGGTTACGAGCAGTACTTC.

This rearrangement joins TRBV6-1 to TRBJ1-4; D unclear. Trimming cost V 4 bases and J 0 bases, with 12 bases left between them. CDR1 MNHNS and CDR2 SASEGT come from the germline V gene. The length of the CDR3 is 16 residues. The CDR3 is CASSGLDGATNEKLFF. For the CDR3, the DNA is TGTGCCAGCAGTGGCCTCGACGGGGCAACTAATGAAAAACTGTTTTTT.

This clone was detected only once. The chain combines TRBV3-1 (or the pseudogene TRBV3-2) with TRBJ1-5, with 9 nucleotides matching TRBD1. The CDR3 is made up of 15 amino acids. Looked up from germline, CDR1 is LGHDT and CDR2 is YNNKEL (reference sequence). V was clipped by 1 base and J by 2 bases; unmatched bases: 0. The CDR3 here is CASSQGTGGNQPQHF. DNA of the CDR3: TGTGCCAGCAGCCAAGGGACAGGGGGCAATCAGCCCCAGCATTTT.

Here the CDR3 reads CASSLLDRYGYTF. In DNA form, the CDR3 reads TGTGCCAGCAGTCTCCTTGACAGATATGGCTACACCTTC. The chain carries TRBV6-5 and TRBJ1-2; weak D call: TRBD1 (5 bases). The V end was cut by 5 bases, the J end by 5 bases, with 12 bases between. CDR1 is MNHEY, CDR2 SVGAGI, per germline. This CDR3 is 13 amino acids long.

The chain combines TRBV7-2 with TRBJ2-7; TRBD2 agrees at 7 bases. V trimming: 2 bases; J trimming: 3 bases; junction bases outside the gene matches: 7. Germline V lookup: CDR1 SGHTA, CDR2 FQGNSA. CDR3 length: 15 residues. The CDR3 here is CASSLFSGADYEQYF. CDR3 coding DNA: TGTGCCAGCAGCTTATTCAGCGGGGCTGACTACGAGCAGTACTTC.

The CDR3 DNA follows: TGTGCCAGCAGTAGTCTCGCACAGCGAGTTACCTACGAGCAGTACTTC. Its translation is CASSSLAQRVTYEQYF. The J gene is TRBJ2-7, the V gene TRBV27; no firm D call. Germline loops: CDR1 MNHEY, CDR2 SMNVEV (reference sequence). Trimming cost V 5 bases and J 2 bases, with 19 bases left between them. The CDR3 covers 16 residues.

The chain employs TRBV20-1 and TRBJ1-4; D call uncertain. Per the germline V gene, CDR1 is DFQATT and CDR2 is SNEGSKA (reference sequence). The CDR3 has 11 amino acids. V gave up 7 bases and J gave up 2 bases, with 5 bases separating them. DNA for the CDR3: TGCAGTGGGAGCACTAATGAAAAACTGTTTTTT. This codes for CSGSTNEKLFF.

The chain uses TRBV2 and TRBJ2-7; 11 bases map to TRBD1. The CDR3 sequence is 15 residues long. Germline CDR1 reads SNHLY; CDR2 reads FYNNEI. The V segment lost 6 bases and the J segment 1 base; nucleotides outside the gene matches: 5. The CDR3 DNA reads as TGTGCCAGCAGGGAGGACAGGGGGCTTTCCTACGAGCAGTACTTC. Encoded protein: CASREDRGLSYEQYF.

The chain is built from TRBV5-4 and TRBJ2-1; no clear D gene. The CDR3 consists of 12 residues. The V end was cut by 3 bases, the J end by 11 bases, with 12 bases between. Germline CDR1 and CDR2: SGHNT and YYREEE (reference sequence). The CDR3 bases are TGTGCCAGCAGCTCGGACCCCCCAAAGCAGTTCTTC. Its translation: CASSSDPPKQFF.

V and J are TRBV10-1 and TRBJ2-7; no clear D. In germline, CDR1 is WNHNN, CDR2 SYGVQD (reference sequence). The CDR3 is 17 amino acids. Trimming stripped 2 bases from V and 3 bases from J, with 20 bases between. The DNA of the CDR3 is TGCGCCAGCAGTGAGCCCCATTACGGCCACCGGGTCTACGAGCAGTACTTC. It translates to CASSEPHYGHRVYEQYF.

The V and J genes are TRBV5-1 and TRBJ2-3, with 11 bases lining up with TRBD1. Germline CDR1 SGHRS, CDR2 YFSETQ. V was pared by 4 bases and J by 6 bases, with 7 bases of the junction left unmatched. The CDR3 is 15 residues long. The CDR3: CASSIRTGGRDTQYF. CDR3 DNA: TGCGCCAGCAGCATCCGGACAGGGGGCAGGGATACGCAGTATTTT.

This sequence joins TRBV30 and TRBJ1-6; TRBD1 aligns across 10 bases. The CDR3 length is 18 residues. The junction had 11 bases not matched to a gene; V was cut back by 3 bases and J by 3 bases. Germline CDR1 is GTSNPN and CDR2 is SVGIG (reference sequence). The DNA of the CDR3 is TGTGCCTGGAGCCCAGACAGGGGGCTCACCCTCTATAATTCACCCCTCCACTTT. Its protein is CAWSPDRGLTLYNSPLHF.

The gene calls are TRBV15 and TRBJ2-7; possible D gene TRBD1, 5 bases. Germline CDR1 reads LNHNV; CDR2 reads YYDKDF (reference sequence). The CDR3 is made up of 15 amino acids. V lost 0 bases, J lost 5 bases, and 14 bases lay in between. The DNA of the CDR3 is TGTGCCACCAGCAGAGATTATGCAGGGCCGGACGAGCAGTACTTC. Amino acid sequence: CATSRDYAGPDEQYF.

This chain connects TRBV5-6 to TRBJ2-5; 7 nucleotides match TRBD2. CDR1 and CDR2 from the germline V gene are SGHDT and YYEEEE. V lost 0 bases to trimming and J lost 5 bases; unmatched junction nucleotides: 7. The CDR3 loop spans 15 amino acids. CDR3 bases: TGTGCCAGCAGCTTGGTTTTCAGGCGGGGGGAGACCCAGTACTTC. Its protein product is CASSLVFRRGETQYF.

The CDR3 DNA sequence: TGTGCCAGTAGTTCTCGGGGACAGGGCCATCAGCCCCAGCATTTT. Translating gives CASSSRGQGHQPQHF. The chain couples TRBV19 to TRBJ1-5, with 9 nucleotides matching TRBD1. The germline CDR1 and CDR2 sequences are LNHDA and SQIVND (reference sequence). The CDR3 runs 15 residues. V lost 5 bases and J lost 5; bases outside the gene matches: 7.

This sequence joins TRBV29-1 and TRBJ2-1; 10 positions match TRBD1. The CDR3 extends over 19 amino acids. V shed 4 bases, J shed 6 bases, and the junction held 21 bases outside the gene matches. CDR1 and CDR2 from the germline V gene are SQVTM and ANQGSEA. DNA for the CDR3: TGCAGCGTTGCGGCCGGCGGGACAGGGGATACCGTAAGCGGCAATGAGCAGTTCTTC. As protein: CSVAAGGTGDTVSGNEQFF.

J is TRBJ2-7 and V is TRBV28, with 10 bases that match TRBD2. Germline CDR1 and CDR2: MDHEN and SYDVKM. The CDR3 contains 14 residues. Trimming cost V 8 bases and J 2 bases; bases outside gene matches: 6. The CDR3 nucleotides are TGTGCCAGCCTTAGCGGGGGGAGAACCTACGAGCAGTACTTC. This codes for CASLSGGRTYEQYF.

CDR3 residues: CASSDGSGVSNEQFF. CDR3 bases: TGTGCCAGCAGTGATGGCAGCGGGGTCTCCAATGAGCAGTTCTTC. The V and J genes are TRBV6-1 and TRBJ2-1; 7 bases line up with TRBD2. This CDR3 has 15 residues. Germline CDR1 and CDR2: MNHNS and SASEGT. V shed 3 bases and J 6 bases; nucleotides not matched to a gene: 8.

This chain joins TRBV5-1 and TRBJ1-4; D may be TRBD1 (5 bases). The CDR3 extends over 14 amino acids. Germline V lookup: CDR1 SGHRS, CDR2 YFSETQ. Trimming removed 2 bases from V and 5 bases from J, with 10 bases in between. Here the CDR3 reads CASSFGAGNEKLFF. Here the CDR3 DNA reads TGCGCCAGCAGCTTCGGGGCAGGGAATGAAAAACTGTTTTTT.

The chain employs TRBV5-1 and TRBJ1-1; 9 positions match TRBD1. Germline CDR1 SGHRS, CDR2 YFSETQ. This CDR3 is built from 16 residues. Trimming removed 0 bases from V and 10 bases from J; junction bases left unmatched: 13. The CDR3 DNA sequence: TGCGCCAGCAGCTTGGAGATCGGACAGGGGAAGTTAGGAGCTTTCTTT. It codes for CASSLEIGQGKLGAFF.

This chain links TRBV5-1 with TRBJ1-4; D is ambiguous. Germline V gives CDR1 SGHRS, CDR2 YFSETQ. CDR3 length: 12 amino acids. V lost 5 bases and J 8 bases, leaving 10 bases between the germline ends. The CDR3 DNA is TGCGCCAGCAGTGTGCTTGGGGAAAAACTGTTTTTT. Translating it yields CASSVLGEKLFF.

This clone occurred once. The chain links TRBV10-3 to TRBJ2-7; D may be TRBD1 (7 bases). Trimming pared 0 bases from V and 3 bases from J, leaving 12 bases between. CDR3 length: 15 residues. The germline gives CDR1 ENHRY, CDR2 SYGVKD. CDR3 loop: CAISESAGGNYEQYF. The CDR3 DNA reads as TGTGCCATCAGTGAGTCCGCAGGGGGGAACTACGAGCAGTACTTC.

The chain links TRBV5-1 to TRBJ2-3; 12 bases are a match to TRBD2. The V gene's germline CDR1 is SGHRS and CDR2 YFSETQ. The CDR3 spans 16 residues. J was trimmed by 2 bases and V by 5 bases; bases with no gene match: 6. The CDR3, as DNA: TGCGCCAGCAGTGAAGGACTAGCGGGACCCACAGATACGCAGTATTTT. Translating gives CASSEGLAGPTDTQYF.

The chain carries TRBV27 and TRBJ1-5, with D unclear. The germline V and J ends were trimmed by 6 bases and 0 bases, with 12 bases remaining between them. Germline V gives CDR1 MNHEY, CDR2 SMNVEV (reference sequence). CDR3 size: 15 residues. The CDR3 DNA is TGTGCCAGCAGCCACGATACGGGTAGCAATCAGCCCCAGCATTTT. Translation gives CASSHDTGSNQPQHF.